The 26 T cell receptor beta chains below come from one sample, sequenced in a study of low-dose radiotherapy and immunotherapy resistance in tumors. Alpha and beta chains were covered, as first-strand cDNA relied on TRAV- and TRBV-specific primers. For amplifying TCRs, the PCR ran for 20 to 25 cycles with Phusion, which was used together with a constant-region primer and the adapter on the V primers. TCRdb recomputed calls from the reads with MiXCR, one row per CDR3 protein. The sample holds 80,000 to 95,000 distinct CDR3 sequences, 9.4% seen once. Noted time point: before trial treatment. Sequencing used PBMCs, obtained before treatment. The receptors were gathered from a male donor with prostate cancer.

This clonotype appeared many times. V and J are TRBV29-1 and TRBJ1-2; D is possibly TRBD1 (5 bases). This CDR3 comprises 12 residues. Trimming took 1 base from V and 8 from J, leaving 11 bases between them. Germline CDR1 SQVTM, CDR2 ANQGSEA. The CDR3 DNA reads TGCAGCGTTGAAGGGCAGGGTGGAGGCTACACCTTC. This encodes CSVEGQGGGYTF.

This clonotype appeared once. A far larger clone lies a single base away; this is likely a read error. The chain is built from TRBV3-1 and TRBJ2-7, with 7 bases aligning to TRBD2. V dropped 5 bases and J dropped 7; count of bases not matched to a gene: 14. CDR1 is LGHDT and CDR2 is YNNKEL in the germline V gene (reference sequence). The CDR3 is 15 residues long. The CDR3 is CASSSTWTSRAEQYF. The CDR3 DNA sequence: TGTGCCAGCAGCTCAACTTGGACTAGTAGGGCTGAGCAGTACTTC.

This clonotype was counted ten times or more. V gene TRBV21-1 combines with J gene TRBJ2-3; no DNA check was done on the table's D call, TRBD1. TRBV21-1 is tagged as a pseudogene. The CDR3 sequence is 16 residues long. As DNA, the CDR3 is TGTGCCAGCAGCAAAAGACAGGGGAGGGGCACAGATACGCAGTATTTT. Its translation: CASSKRQGRGTDTQYF.

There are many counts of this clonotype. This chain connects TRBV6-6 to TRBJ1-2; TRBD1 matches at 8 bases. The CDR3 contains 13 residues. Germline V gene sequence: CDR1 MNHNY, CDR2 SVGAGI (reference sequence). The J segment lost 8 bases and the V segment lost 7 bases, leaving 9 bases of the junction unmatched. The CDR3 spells CASNLQGVRGYTF. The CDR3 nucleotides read TGTGCCAGCAATCTACAGGGGGTGAGGGGCTACACCTTC.

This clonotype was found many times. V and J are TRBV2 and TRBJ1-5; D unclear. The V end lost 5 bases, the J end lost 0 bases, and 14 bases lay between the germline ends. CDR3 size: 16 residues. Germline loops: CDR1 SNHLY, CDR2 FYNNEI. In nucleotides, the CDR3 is TGTGCCAGCAGTCAAGGGTGGGGTTCTAGCAATCAGCCCCAGCATTTT. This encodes CASSQGWGSSNQPQHF. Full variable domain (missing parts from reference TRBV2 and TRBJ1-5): EPEVTQTPSHQVTQMGQEVILRCVPISNHLYFYWYRQILGQKVEFLVSFYNNEISEKSEIFDDQFSVERPDGSNFTLKIRSTKLEDSAMYFCASSQGWGSSNQPQHFGDGTRLSIL.

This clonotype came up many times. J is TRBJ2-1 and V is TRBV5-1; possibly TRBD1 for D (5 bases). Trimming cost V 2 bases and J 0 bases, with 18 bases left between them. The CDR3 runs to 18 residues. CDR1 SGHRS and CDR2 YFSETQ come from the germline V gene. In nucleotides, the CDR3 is TGCGCCAGCAGCTTTCGACTTGGGGCCGAGAGCTCCTACAATGAGCAGTTCTTC. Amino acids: CASSFRLGAESSYNEQFF. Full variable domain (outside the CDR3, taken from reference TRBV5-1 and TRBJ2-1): KAGVTQTPRYLIKTRGQQVTLSCSPISGHRSVSWYQQTPGQGLQFLFEYFSETQRNKGNFPGRFSGRQFSNSRSEMNVSTLELGDSALYLCASSFRLGAESSYNEQFFGPGTRLTVL.

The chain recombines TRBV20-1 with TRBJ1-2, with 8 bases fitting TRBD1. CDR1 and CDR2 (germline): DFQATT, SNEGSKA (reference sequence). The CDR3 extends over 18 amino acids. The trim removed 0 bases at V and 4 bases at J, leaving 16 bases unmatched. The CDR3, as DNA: TGCAGTGCTAGAGATGTGGAAGGGACAGGAACACGGGGCTATGGCTACACCTTC. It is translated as CSARDVEGTGTRGYGYTF.

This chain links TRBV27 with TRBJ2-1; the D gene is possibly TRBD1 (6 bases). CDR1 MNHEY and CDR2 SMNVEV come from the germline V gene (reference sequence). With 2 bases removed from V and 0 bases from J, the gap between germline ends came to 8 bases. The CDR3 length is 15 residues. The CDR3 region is CASSLRGSSYNEQFF. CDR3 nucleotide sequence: TGTGCCAGCAGTTTAAGGGGGAGCTCCTACAATGAGCAGTTCTTC.

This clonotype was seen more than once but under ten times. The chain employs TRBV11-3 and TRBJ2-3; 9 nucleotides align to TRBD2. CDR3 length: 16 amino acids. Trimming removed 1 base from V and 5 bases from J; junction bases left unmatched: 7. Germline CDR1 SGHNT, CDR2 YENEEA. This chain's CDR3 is CASSLGGGRAIDTQYF. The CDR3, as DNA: TGTGCCAGCAGCTTAGGGGGCGGGAGGGCCATAGATACGCAGTATTTT.

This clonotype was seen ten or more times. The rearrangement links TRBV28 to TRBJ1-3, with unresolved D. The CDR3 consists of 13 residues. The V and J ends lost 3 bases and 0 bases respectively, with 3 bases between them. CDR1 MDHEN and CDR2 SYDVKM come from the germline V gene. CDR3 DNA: TGTGCCAGCAGTTTTTTCTCTGGAAACACCATATATTTT. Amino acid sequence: CASSFFSGNTIYF.

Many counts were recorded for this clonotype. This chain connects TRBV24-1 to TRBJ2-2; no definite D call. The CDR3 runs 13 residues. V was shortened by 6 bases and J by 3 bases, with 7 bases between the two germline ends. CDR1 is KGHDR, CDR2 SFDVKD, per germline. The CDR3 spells CATSRADTGELFF. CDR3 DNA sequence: TGTGCCACCAGTAGGGCAGACACCGGGGAGCTGTTTTTT.

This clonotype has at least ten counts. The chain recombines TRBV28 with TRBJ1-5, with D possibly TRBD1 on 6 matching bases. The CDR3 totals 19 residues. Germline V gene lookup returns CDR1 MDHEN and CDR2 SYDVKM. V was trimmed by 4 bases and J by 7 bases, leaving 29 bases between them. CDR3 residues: CASSSVTLGTPRVRQPQHF. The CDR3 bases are TGTGCCAGCAGTTCCGTAACCCTGGGGACACCGAGGGTGAGGCAGCCCCAGCATTTT. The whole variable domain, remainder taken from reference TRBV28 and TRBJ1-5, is DVKVTQSSRYLVKRTGEKVFLECVQDMDHENMFWYRQDPGLGLRLIYFSYDVKMKEKGDIPEGYSVSREKKERFSLILESASTNQTSMYLCASSSVTLGTPRVRQPQHFGDGTRLSIL.

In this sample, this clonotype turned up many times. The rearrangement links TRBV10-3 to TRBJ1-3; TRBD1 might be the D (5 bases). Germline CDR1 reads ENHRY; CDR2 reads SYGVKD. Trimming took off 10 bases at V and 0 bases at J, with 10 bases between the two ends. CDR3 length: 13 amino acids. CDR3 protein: CATGLNSGNTIYF. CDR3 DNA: TGTGCCACGGGACTGAACTCTGGAAACACCATATATTTT.

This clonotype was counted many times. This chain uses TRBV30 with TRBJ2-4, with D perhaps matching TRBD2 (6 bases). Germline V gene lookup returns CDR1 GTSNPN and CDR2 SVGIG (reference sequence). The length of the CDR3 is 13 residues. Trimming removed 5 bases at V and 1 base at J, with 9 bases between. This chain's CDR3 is CAWSGSAKNIQYF. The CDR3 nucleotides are TGTGCCTGGTCCGGGAGTGCCAAAAACATTCAGTACTTC.

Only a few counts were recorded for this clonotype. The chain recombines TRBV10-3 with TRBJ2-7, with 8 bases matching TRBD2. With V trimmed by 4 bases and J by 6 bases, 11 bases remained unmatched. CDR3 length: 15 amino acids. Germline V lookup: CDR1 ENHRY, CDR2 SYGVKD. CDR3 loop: CAISASTSGSTEQYF. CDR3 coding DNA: TGTGCCATCAGTGCGAGCACTAGCGGATCTACCGAGCAGTACTTC.

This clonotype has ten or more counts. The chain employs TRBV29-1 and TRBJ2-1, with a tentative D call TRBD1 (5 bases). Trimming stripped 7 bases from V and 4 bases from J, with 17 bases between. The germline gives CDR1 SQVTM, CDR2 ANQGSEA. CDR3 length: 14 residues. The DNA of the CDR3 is TGCAGCGGTCAGGGTTTCGCCGAGTACAATGAGCAGTTCTTC. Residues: CSGQGFAEYNEQFF.

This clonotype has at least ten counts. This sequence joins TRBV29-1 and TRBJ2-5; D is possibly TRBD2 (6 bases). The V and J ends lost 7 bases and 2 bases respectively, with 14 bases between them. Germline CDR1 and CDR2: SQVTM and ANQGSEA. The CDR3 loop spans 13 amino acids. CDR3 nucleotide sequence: TGCAGCGGGGCTTACGGGGGTCAAGAGACCCAGTACTTC. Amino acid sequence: CSGAYGGQETQYF.

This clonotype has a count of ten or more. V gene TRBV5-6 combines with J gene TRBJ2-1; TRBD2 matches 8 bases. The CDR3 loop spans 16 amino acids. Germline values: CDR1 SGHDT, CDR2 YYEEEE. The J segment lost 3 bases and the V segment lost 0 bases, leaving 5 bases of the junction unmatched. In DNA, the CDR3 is TGTGCCAGCAGCTTGGATCCCAGCGGGAGCTACAATGAGCAGTTCTTC. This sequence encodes CASSLDPSGSYNEQFF.

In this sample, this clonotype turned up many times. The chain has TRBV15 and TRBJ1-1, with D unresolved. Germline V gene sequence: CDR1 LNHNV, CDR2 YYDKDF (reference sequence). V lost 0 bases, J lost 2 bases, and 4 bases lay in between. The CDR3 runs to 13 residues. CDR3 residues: CATSRDFNTEAFF. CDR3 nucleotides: TGTGCCACCAGCAGAGATTTCAACACTGAAGCTTTCTTT.

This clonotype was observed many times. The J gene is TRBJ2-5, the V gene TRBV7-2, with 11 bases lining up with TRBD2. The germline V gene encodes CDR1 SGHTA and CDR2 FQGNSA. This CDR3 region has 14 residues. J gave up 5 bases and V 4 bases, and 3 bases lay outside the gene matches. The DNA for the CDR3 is TGTGCCAGCAGCTCAACTAGCGGGAGTGAGACCCAGTACTTC. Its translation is CASSSTSGSETQYF.

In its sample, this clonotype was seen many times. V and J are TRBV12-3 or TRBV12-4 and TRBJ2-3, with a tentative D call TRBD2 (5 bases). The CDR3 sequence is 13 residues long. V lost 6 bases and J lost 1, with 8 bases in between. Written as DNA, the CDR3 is TGTGCCAGCAGGGTTAGCGGCACAGATACGCAGTATTTT. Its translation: CASRVSGTDTQYF.

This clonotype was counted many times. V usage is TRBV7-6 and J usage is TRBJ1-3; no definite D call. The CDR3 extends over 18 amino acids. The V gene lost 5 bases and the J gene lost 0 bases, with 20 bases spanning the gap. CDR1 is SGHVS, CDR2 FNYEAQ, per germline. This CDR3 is CASSPMGFQAYSGNTIYF. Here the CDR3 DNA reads TGTGCCAGCAGCCCGATGGGGTTTCAGGCCTACTCTGGAAACACCATATATTTT.

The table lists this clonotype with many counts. The CDR3 bases are TGTGCCACCCGCGGGACAGGGGACCCCGAGCAGTACTTC. Its translation is CATRGTGDPEQYF. The chain is built from TRBV28 and TRBJ2-7, with TRBD1 matching 10 bases. The CDR3 sequence is 13 residues long. V trimming: 10 bases; J trimming: 6 bases; junction bases outside the gene matches: 9. The germline V gene encodes CDR1 MDHEN and CDR2 SYDVKM.

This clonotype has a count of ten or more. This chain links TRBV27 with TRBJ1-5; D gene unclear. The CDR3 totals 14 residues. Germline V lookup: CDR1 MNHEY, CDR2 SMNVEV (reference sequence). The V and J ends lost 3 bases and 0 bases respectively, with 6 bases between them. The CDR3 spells CASSFSYSNQPQHF. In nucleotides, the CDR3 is TGTGCCAGCAGTTTCAGCTATAGCAATCAGCCCCAGCATTTT.

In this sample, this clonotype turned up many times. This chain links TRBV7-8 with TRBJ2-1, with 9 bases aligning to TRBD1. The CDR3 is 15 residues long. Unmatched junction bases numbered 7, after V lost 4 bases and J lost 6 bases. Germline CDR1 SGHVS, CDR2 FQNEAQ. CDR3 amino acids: CASSSGDRAGNEQFF. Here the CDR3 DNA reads TGTGCCAGCAGCTCAGGGGACAGGGCGGGCAATGAGCAGTTCTTC.

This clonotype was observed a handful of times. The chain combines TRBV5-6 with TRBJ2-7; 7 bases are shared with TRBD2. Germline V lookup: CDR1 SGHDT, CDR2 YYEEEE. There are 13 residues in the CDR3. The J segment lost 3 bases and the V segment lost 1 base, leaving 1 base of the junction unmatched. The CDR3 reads CASSLRTSYEQYF. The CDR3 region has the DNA TGTGCCAGCAGCTTGCGGACTAGCTACGAGCAGTACTTC.